These 13 T cell receptor beta chains share one sample of origin, sequenced in a study of blood T cell repertoires in COVID-19. This table comes from immunoSEQ multiplex PCR, and its TCRdb copy is limited to in-frame clones, with some not included. The sample yields around 470,000 clones, about 90% seen once. Sequencing used PBMCs or T cells enriched from blood (not recorded which). These TCRs come from a man between 18 and 29 years old who had recovered from COVID-19.

This clone has a single count. V and J are TRBV14 and TRBJ1-6, with 9 bases identical to TRBD1. V shed 6 bases, J shed 7 bases, and the junction held 10 bases outside the gene matches. Germline V gene data show CDR1 as SGHDN and CDR2 as FVKESK. The CDR3 loop spans 16 amino acids. The CDR3, as DNA: TGTGCCAGCAGTCACCGGGACAGGGAAGAGAATTCACCCCTCCACTTT. Translation: CASSHRDREENSPLHF.

This clone was observed a few times. CDR3 DNA sequence: TGTGCCAGCAGCTTAGGGGCAAGCTCACCCCTCCACTTT. Its translation is CASSLGASSPLHF. This sequence joins TRBV7-2 and TRBJ1-6; D uncertain. The germline CDR1 and CDR2 sequences are SGHTA and FQGNSA. The germline V and J ends were trimmed by 1 base and 10 bases, with 8 bases remaining between them. The CDR3 has 13 amino acids.

This chain connects TRBV20-1 to TRBJ1-3, with no clear D. CDR1 and CDR2 from the germline V gene are DFQATT and SNEGSKA (reference sequence). The CDR3 has 10 amino acids. Deletions cut 5 bases from V and 11 bases from J, with 10 bases between. The CDR3 DNA sequence: TGCAGTGCTCTGGCTGAGGCCATATATTTT. It encodes CSALAEAIYF.

This clone was picked up a small number of times. The chain joins TRBV7-9 to TRBJ1-5, with D possibly being TRBD1 (5 bases). The CDR3 contains 15 residues. V lost 10 bases, J lost 5 bases, and 21 bases lay in between. Germline CDR1 SEHNR, CDR2 FQNEAQ (reference sequence). CDR3 nucleotide sequence: TGTGCCACAAACCGCGGGGACCTACGGGATCAGCCCCAGCATTTT. Its protein product is CATNRGDLRDQPQHF.

This clone was observed once. This chain uses TRBV11-2 with TRBJ2-3; D might be TRBD2 (5 bases). Trimming took 0 bases from V and 1 from J, leaving 11 bases between them. Germline CDR1 SGHAT, CDR2 FQNNGV. CDR3 length equals 16 residues. In nucleotides, the CDR3 is TGTGCCAGCAGCTTAGACGGGATAGCCCGCACAGATACGCAGTATTTT. It yields the protein CASSLDGIARTDTQYF.

This sequence joins TRBV18 and TRBJ2-1, with 9 bases identical to TRBD2. J gave up 4 bases and V 4 bases, and 5 bases lay outside the gene matches. The CDR3 is made up of 15 amino acids. The germline CDR1 and CDR2 sequences are KGHSH and LQKENI. The CDR3 bases are TGTGCCAGCTCACAGAGCGGGGGGCAATACAATGAGCAGTTCTTC. It encodes CASSQSGGQYNEQFF.

Details on this clone: Different DNA sequences within this sample yield the same CDR3. This chain links TRBV5-1 with TRBJ1-6; 8 bases align to TRBD1. CDR3 length: 15 residues. Germline trimming cut 0 bases from V and 10 bases from J; bases unmatched to any gene: 6. The V gene's germline CDR1 is SGHRS and CDR2 YFSETQ. The CDR3 loop reads CASSLDGQGYSPLHF. CDR3 nucleotides: TGCGCCAGCAGCTTGGATGGACAGGGTTACTCACCCCTCCACTTT.

The V and J genes are TRBV7-2 and TRBJ1-5, with unresolved D. Germline-derived CDR1 and CDR2 are SGHTA and FQGNSA. V was trimmed by 1 base and J by 3 bases, leaving 4 bases between them. This CDR3 has 13 residues. The CDR3 DNA reads TGTGCCAGCAGCTTAGAATACAATCAGCCCCAGCATTTT. Its protein product is CASSLEYNQPQHF.

This sequence joins TRBV19 and TRBJ2-1; the match to TRBD2 covers 9 bases. CDR3 size: 20 residues. Germline V lookup: CDR1 LNHDA, CDR2 SQIVND (reference sequence). The V and J ends lost 3 bases and 3 bases, in that order; junction bases with no gene match: 18. The CDR3 DNA follows: TGTGCCAGTAGTATCCCCCGGACTAGCGACGACTCCTTAAACTACAATGAGCAGTTCTTC. Amino acid sequence: CASSIPRTSDDSLNYNEQFF.

This CDR3 is CASSIGTGAGYTF. CDR3 DNA: TGTGCCAGCTCAATTGGGACAGGGGCTGGCTACACCTTC. The chain couples TRBV18 to TRBJ1-2; 10 bases fit TRBD1. CDR3 length: 13 residues. J was trimmed by 7 bases and V by 5 bases; bases with no gene match: 4. From germline, CDR1 is KGHSH and CDR2 LQKENI.

The V gene is TRBV9, the J gene TRBJ1-5; 7 nucleotides align to TRBD1. V trimming: 3 bases; J trimming: 0 bases; junction bases outside the gene matches: 3. The germline V gene encodes CDR1 SGDLS and CDR2 YYNGEE. The length of the CDR3 is 15 residues. The CDR3 is CASSAGDSSNQPQHF. DNA for the CDR3: TGTGCCAGCAGCGCGGGGGACAGTAGCAATCAGCCCCAGCATTTT.

This chain joins TRBV6-5 and TRBJ1-1; a weak D match, TRBD1 (6 bases). Between the trimmed V and J ends, which lost 0 bases and 7 bases, there was a span of 9 bases. The CDR3 runs 13 residues. Germline CDR1 is MNHEY and CDR2 is SVGAGI. CDR3 loop: CASSYSRGFEAFF. The DNA for the CDR3 is TGTGCCAGCAGTTACTCTAGGGGGTTTGAAGCTTTCTTT.

The V and J genes are TRBV28 and TRBJ1-3; 8 bases are shared with TRBD1. The CDR3 covers 17 residues. Germline V gene data show CDR1 as MDHEN and CDR2 as SYDVKM. The V gene end was trimmed by 2 bases and the J gene end by 2 bases; junction bases not matched to a gene: 8. This CDR3 reads CASSLKARGLTGNTIYF. Here the CDR3 DNA reads TGTGCCAGCAGTTTAAAGGCCAGGGGGCTTACTGGAAACACCATATATTTT.